A single sample gave rise to the 6 T cell receptor beta chains below, sequenced in a study of OX40 agonist ivuxolimab in advanced cancers. Method: immunoSEQ multiplex PCR; TCRdb's copy keeps in-frame clones and lacks some. Of some 70,000 clones detected, 80% to 90% appear once; the ten largest clones hold less than 3%. Sequencing used CD4+ or CD8+ T cells sorted from blood, obtained in a trial of the OX40 agonist ivuxolimab. The receptors originated from an adult with an advanced solid tumor such as melanoma, head and neck, liver or kidney cancer.

This clone was recorded once. The chain is built from TRBV28 and TRBJ2-7; TRBD2 aligns across 7 bases. This CDR3 is built from 16 residues. Germline-derived CDR1 and CDR2 are MDHEN and SYDVKM. J was trimmed by 0 bases and V by 5 bases; bases with no gene match: 10. CDR3 in amino acids: CASSPWDYSRSYEQYF. Written as DNA, the CDR3 is TGTGCCAGCAGTCCCTGGGACTACTCCCGCTCCTACGAGCAGTACTTC.

V usage is TRBV7-2 and J usage is TRBJ2-7, with unresolved D. The germline CDR1 and CDR2 sequences are SGHTA and FQGNSA. V dropped 5 bases and J dropped 2 bases, with 13 bases sitting between them. The CDR3 is 14 amino acids. This chain's CDR3 is CASSTHPGPYEQYF. CDR3 sequence (DNA): TGTGCCAGCAGCACCCACCCCGGTCCCTACGAGCAGTACTTC.

A word on this clone: This CDR3 fails to terminate in the conserved phenylalanine or tryptophan, so it likely reflects a read error. The chain carries TRBV6-5 and TRBJ1-2, with D possibly TRBD1 on 5 matching bases. Germline-derived CDR1 and CDR2 are MNHEY and SVGAGI. The V and J ends lost 0 bases and 8 bases respectively, with 13 bases between them. The CDR3 covers 14 residues. Here the CDR3 reads CASSYSRGEGGYTL. CDR3 DNA: TGTGCCAGCAGTTACTCGAGGGGAGAAGGGGGCTACACCCTC.

The chain uses TRBV5-5 and TRBJ2-2; D not resolved. The germline V gene has CDR1 SGHKS and CDR2 YYEKEE (reference sequence). The CDR3 is 13 residues long. V lost 4 bases to trimming and J lost 5 bases, with 9 bases between them. DNA of the CDR3: TGTGCCAGCAGCGTCCTTCATACCGGGGAGCTGTTTTTT. Amino acid sequence: CASSVLHTGELFF.

This clone occurred a few times. The CDR3 sequence: CASSYQTGGTEAFF. CDR3 in DNA: TGTGCCAGCAGTTACCAGACAGGGGGCACTGAAGCTTTCTTT. The rearrangement links TRBV6-5 to TRBJ1-1; 9 nucleotides agree with TRBD1. Germline CDR1 is MNHEY and CDR2 is SVGAGI. The junction had 2 bases not matched to a gene; V was cut back by 2 bases and J by 4 bases. The CDR3 covers 14 residues.

This sequence joins TRBV13 and TRBJ1-5, with a possible D match to TRBD1 (6 bases). The CDR3 runs to 12 residues. V lost 8 bases, J lost 6 bases, and 11 bases lay in between. Germline CDR1 reads PRHDT; CDR2 reads FYEKMQ (reference sequence). CDR3 DNA sequence: TGTGCCAGCCAGGGGCTCGGTCAGCCCCAGCATTTT. Protein sequence: CASQGLGQPQHF.